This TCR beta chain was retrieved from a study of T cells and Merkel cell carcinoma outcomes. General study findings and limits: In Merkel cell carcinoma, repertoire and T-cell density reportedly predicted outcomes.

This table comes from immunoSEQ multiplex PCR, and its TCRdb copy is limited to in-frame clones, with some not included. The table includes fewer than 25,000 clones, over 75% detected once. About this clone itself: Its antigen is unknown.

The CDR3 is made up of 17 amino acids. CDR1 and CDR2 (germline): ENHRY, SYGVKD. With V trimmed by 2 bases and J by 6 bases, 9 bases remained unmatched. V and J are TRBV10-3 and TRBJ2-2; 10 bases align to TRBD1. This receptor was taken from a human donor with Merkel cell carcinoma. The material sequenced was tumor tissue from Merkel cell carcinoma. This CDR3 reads CAISEVGTGVMAGELFF. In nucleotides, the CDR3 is TGTGCCATCAGTGAGGTTGGGACAGGGGTCATGGCCGGGGAGCTGTTTTTT.